Listed below are T cell receptor beta chains from one sample, sequenced in a study of CD8 T cells in Susac syndrome. TCRdb used MiXCR to reprocess the immunoSEQ multiplex PCR reads, holding one entry per CDR3 protein. The table shows under 200,000 distinct CDR3 sequences, with more than 95% occurring only once. Sequenced sample: CD4+ T cells from PBMCs. Receptor source: a human donor with Susac syndrome. CDR3s include the opening cysteine and the closing phenylalanine or tryptophan. A D gene is named only where the DNA matches it firmly. For some rows the clone size is stated as once, few or many, or as a class when expanded; others skip it.

>TRBV4-3|TRBD1|.|TRBJ2-3
TGCGCCAGCAGCCTGACAGGGCCGGAAGATACGCAGTATTTT
CASSLTGPEDTQYF
>TRBV12-3/TRBV12-4|TRBD1|.|TRBJ1-5
TGTGCCAGCAGTAAACAGGGGAATCAGCCCCAGCATTTT
CASSKQGNQPQHF
>TRBV6-2/TRBV6-3|TRBD2|.|TRBJ2-3
TGTGCCAGCAGTGCTGCTCCTCTAGCGGCTCTCACAGATACGCAGTATTTT
CASSAAPLAALTDTQYF
>TRBV20-1|.|once|TRBJ2-7
TGCAGTGCCCCGACTAGCTCCTACGAGCAGTACTTC
CSAPTSSYEQYF
>TRBV24-1|.|.|TRBJ2-1
TGTGCCACCAGTGACCCGACAGATTTCAATGAGCAGTTCTTC
CATSDPTDFNEQFF
>TRBV4-3|TRBD1|.|TRBJ1-2
TGCGCCAGCAGCCAGGGACAGGGGGTCTATGGCTACACCTTC
CASSQGQGVYGYTF
>TRBV18|.|.|TRBJ2-2
TGTGCCAGCTCACCGTCACGAGGAGACACCGGGGAGCTGTTTTTT
CASSPSRGDTGELFF
>TRBV2|.|.|TRBJ2-1
TGTGCCAGCATGGGACTGTCAGGATCCAATGAGCAGTTCTTC
CASMGLSGSNEQFF
>TRBV29-1|.|.|TRBJ1-1
TGCAGCGTTGAATGGGGCAGACTGAACACTGAAGCTTTCTTT
CSVEWGRLNTEAFF
>TRBV28|.|.|TRBJ2-7
TGTGCCAGCAGTCCCTTGTGGGACACCTCCTACGAGCAGTACTTC
CASSPLWDTSYEQYF
>TRBV27|.|.|TRBJ2-7
TGTGCCAGCAGGCTCGCGGGACAGAGCTCCTACGAGCAGTACTTC
CASRLAGQSSYEQYF
>TRBV29-1|.|few|TRBJ2-2
TGCAGCGCTCGTACCTCAGTCAACACCGGGGAGCTGTTTTTT
CSARTSVNTGELFF
>TRBV12-3/TRBV12-4|TRBD1|.|TRBJ2-5
TGTGCCAGCAGGCCTAAGACAGGGTCTGAGACCCAGTACTTC
CASRPKTGSETQYF
>TRBV5-4|.|.|TRBJ2-1
TGTGCCAGCAGCTCCGACGGCTCATATGAGCAGTTCTTC
CASSSDGSYEQFF
>TRBV4-3|.|.|TRBJ2-5
TGCGCCAGCAGCCAAGATCTAGGACCACAAGAGACCCAGTACTTC
CASSQDLGPQETQYF
>TRBV19|.|.|TRBJ2-2
TGTGCCAGTAGTATTACTTTCGGAGCGAACACCGGGGAGCTGTTTTTT
CASSITFGANTGELFF
>TRBV29-1|.|.|TRBJ1-2
TGCAGCGTTCGGGACAATTCAAACTATGGCTACACCTTC
CSVRDNSNYGYTF
>TRBV3-1|TRBD1|.|TRBJ1-1
TGTGCCAGCAGACAGGACAGGGGGATCACTGAAGCTTTCTTT
CASRQDRGITEAFF
>TRBV7-6|TRBD2|.|TRBJ2-5
TGTGCCAGCAGCTCAAGGGCGGGACTAGCGGGATTTCCCGAAGAGACCCAGTACTTC
CASSSRAGLAGFPEETQYF
>TRBV27|.|.|TRBJ1-5
TGTGCCAGCAGTGTTAGTCGGGGGCGCGTAGTGAGCAATCAGCCCCAGCATTTT
CASSVSRGRVVSNQPQHF
>TRBV7-8|TRBD2|.|TRBJ2-1
TGTGCCAGCAGCTGGGGCGGGAGTTCCCACAATGAGCAGTTCTTC
CASSWGGSSHNEQFF
>TRBV20-1|.|.|TRBJ2-3
TGCAGTGCTCTCGGGGGCGCATGGGGAGATACGCAGTATTTT
CSALGGAWGDTQYF
>TRBV14|.|.|TRBJ2-6
TGTGCCAGCAGCCAAGGCCGCGAGGAGGTTGGGGCCAACGTCCTGACTTTC
CASSQGREEVGANVLTF
>TRBV20-1|.|.|TRBJ2-2
TGCAGTGGGGAGACATCCTCCAACACCGGGGAGCTGTTTTTT
CSGETSSNTGELFF
>TRBV5-6|.|.|TRBJ2-3
TGTGCCAGCAGTCAAACGTCGGGTAATACGCAGTATTTT
CASSQTSGNTQYF
>TRBV28|.|.|TRBJ2-1
TGTGCCAGCAGTGTCGGGGGGCTGAATAGGAGGGATAACTCCTACAATGAGCAGTTCTTC
CASSVGGLNRRDNSYNEQFF
>TRBV24-1|TRBD2|.|TRBJ2-1
TGTGCCACCAGTGATCCCGGGGCTAGCGGGGAGTCGGAGCAGTTCTTC
CATSDPGASGESEQFF
>TRBV24-1|.|.|TRBJ2-1
TGTGCCACCAGTGATTCCGTCTCCAATGAGCAGTTCTTC
CATSDSVSNEQFF
>TRBV19|.|.|TRBJ2-1
TGTGCCAGTAGTATGAGCCGACACAATGAGCAGTTCTTC
CASSMSRHNEQFF
>TRBV28|.|.|TRBJ1-5
TGTGCCAGCAGTTCAGCGGCGCGGGGTGTAAATCAGCCCCAGCATTTT
CASSSAARGVNQPQHF
>TRBV2|TRBD2|.|TRBJ2-1
TGTGCCAGCAGTGAAGCGACCAGCGGGGGCCACCCAGATCAGTTCTTC
CASSEATSGGHPDQFF
>TRBV6-1|TRBD1|.|TRBJ1-2
TGTGCCAGCAGTGTGGGGACAGGGATCGGCTACACCTTC
CASSVGTGIGYTF
>TRBV23-1|.|once|TRBJ1-2
TGCGCCAGCAGTCAATCGAGGGCCGACAGGCCGCGGGGCTATGGCTACACCTTC
CASSQSRADRPRGYGYTF
>TRBV7-2|.|.|TRBJ1-5
TGTGCCAGCAGTTTAGGGGGTCAGCCCCAGCATTTT
CASSLGGQPQHF
>TRBV29-1|.|.|TRBJ2-3
TGCAGCGCTGTCGGGCAGGGGAGTTTCGATACGCAGTATTTT
CSAVGQGSFDTQYF
>TRBV27|.|.|TRBJ1-5
TGTGCCAGCAGTTTGGGAGGCTCAGGGAGCAATCAGCCCCAGCATTTT
CASSLGGSGSNQPQHF
>TRBV4-2|TRBD1|.|TRBJ2-5
TGTGCCAGCAGCCAAGGCCGCAGGGGGCTGGGTGAGACCCAGTACTTC
CASSQGRRGLGETQYF
>TRBV12-3/TRBV12-4|.|.|TRBJ2-1
TGTGCCAGCCGCGGCCCGAGCTCCTACAATGAGCAGTTCTTC
CASRGPSSYNEQFF
>TRBV20-1|TRBD2|once|TRBJ2-3
TGCAGTGCTAGGGGGCGGGAGGTCAGCACAGATACGCAGTATTTT
CSARGREVSTDTQYF
>TRBV18|TRBD2|once|TRBJ2-1
TGTGCCAGCTCACCGTCCGGGACTAGGGGGGACAATGAGCAGTTCTTC
CASSPSGTRGDNEQFF
>TRBV28|.|.|TRBJ1-4
TGTGCCAGCGCTCTTGGGGGAGAAAAACTGTTTTTT
CASALGGEKLFF
>TRBV29-1|.|.|TRBJ2-1
TGCAGCGTTGAACTGGGCTGGGATGAGCAGTTCTTC
CSVELGWDEQFF
>TRBV12-3/TRBV12-4|TRBD2|.|TRBJ2-1
TGTGCCAGCAGCCCTCTCGGGCGGGAGGGCAATGAGCAGTTCTTC
CASSPLGREGNEQFF
>TRBV29-1|.|.|TRBJ2-1
TGCAGCGTTGAAGATAATCGCTCAAGGGGGTATGAGCAGTTCTTC
CSVEDNRSRGYEQFF
>TRBV20-1|.|.|TRBJ1-1
TGCAGTGCCACCCAGGGGTTCACTGAAGCTTTCTTT
CSATQGFTEAFF
>TRBV12-5|.|once|TRBJ2-1
TGTGCTAGCCAGTTTGCCGGGGGGCACAATGAGCAGTTCTTC
CASQFAGGHNEQFF
>TRBV9|.|.|TRBJ2-7
TGTGCCAGCGTCCTAGCGAACTACGAGCAGTACTTC
CASVLANYEQYF